Reported below is one TCR beta chain. Its specificity is unknown. This record comes from a study of blood T cells in healthy people across ages. Study as a whole: Template switching retrieved approximately one barcoded beta molecule for each two T cells.

The use of a sample-barcoded 5' primer and a J-beta primer mix characterized a second PCR of 7 to 11 cycles. Every cDNA was tagged by a template-switch adaptor with 12 random nucleotides. TCRdb ran MiXCR on the 5' RACE reads and lists one entry per CDR3 protein. The sample has about 1,800,000 distinct CDR3 sequences; over 25% are singletons. Notes on the study in general: Higher diversity and more naive CD4+ cells were features of long-lived donors, compared to aged donors.

Trimming stripped 5 bases from V and 5 bases from J, with 13 bases between. The CDR3 spans 13 residues. Germline V gene sequence: CDR1 SGHRS, CDR2 YFSETQ. The specimen sequenced was blood. The sequence was collected from a woman aged 25 to 45 in good health. The chain links TRBV5-1 to TRBJ1-1; tentatively, D is TRBD1 (6 bases). The CDR3 DNA is TGCGCCAGCAGTTCTTCAGGGGAAACTGAAGCTTTCTTT. Its translation: CASSSSGETEAFF. The full variable domain, completed using reference TRBV5-1 and TRBJ1-1, is KAGVTQTPRYLIKTRGQQVTLSCSPISGHRSVSWYQQTPGQGLQFLFEYFSETQRNKGNFPGRFSGRQFSNSRSEMNVSTLELGDSALYLCASSSSGETEAFFGQGTRLTVV.